This T cell receptor beta chain is from a study of CXCR3-negative and CXCR3-positive naive CD8 T cells. Preparation of TRB cDNA libraries relied on 5' RACE carrying UMI labels. TCRdb reprocessed the 5' RACE reads, keeping one entry per CDR3 protein, no DNA. In all, the sample yields around 140,000 distinct CDR3 sequences. The CDR3 contains 14 residues. CDR1 is SGHTA, CDR2 FQGNSA, per germline. The receptor was isolated from a human donor in good health. Some clones in this sample may be carry-over from other donors' samples. The sample consisted of naive CXCR3- CD8+ T cells from blood. Regarding subset: CD45RO-CCR7+CD27+CD95- naive CD8+ T cells lacking CXCR3 (TNR3-). The genes are TRBV7-2 and TRBJ2-7; as DNA is missing, the TRBD1 call by TCRdb cannot be tested. CDR3: CASSPLNGPYEQYF.